This T cell receptor beta chain was retrieved from a study of Ad26.COV2.S vaccination and SARS-CoV-2 variants. Looking at the study overall: The donor belonged to the COV1001 Ad26.COV2.S trial arm. Dosing was one shot or two shots 56 days apart.

Treatment defined: around 19 received Ad26.COV2.S at low or high dose, single or two shots; several received placebo; per-sample allocation not given. Samples came from day 63 after the first vaccine or placebo injection. Ad26 vector vaccine expressed Wuhan-strain SARS-CoV-2 spike. This CDR3 region has 13 residues. The V end was cut by 0 bases, the J end by 8 bases, with 10 bases between. Germline-derived CDR1 and CDR2 are MNHNS and SASEGT. Using immunoSEQ multiplex PCR, the repertoire was profiled, and TCRdb retains in-frame clones only, with some absent. This sample has around 300,000 clones, with about 88% found just once. There are a few counts of this clone.

This rearrangement joins TRBV6-1 to TRBJ1-2, with D hard to call. The receptor's source is a person aged 18-60 years who received the Ad26.COV2.S COVID-19 vaccine or a placebo. This sample comprised peripheral blood, obtained in a trial of Ad26.COV2.S vaccine versus placebo. In DNA, the CDR3 is TGTGCCAGCAGTGAAGCGCATAACCTGGGCTACACCTTC. This translates into CASSEAHNLGYTF.